The T cell receptor beta chain under discussion was sequenced for a study of cytomegalovirus exposure and HLA in healthy donors. The wider study: There were around 390 genotyped donors. Of these, roughly 86% fell in the genetic ancestry cluster associated with self-reported Caucasian donors.

Amplification used 60 Vbeta primers and 13 Jbeta primers. Sequencing was performed with immunoSEQ multiplex PCR; in TCRdb, only in-frame clones are kept and a portion is missing. The profile shows about 94,000 clones, under 9% of them singletons. Study results and limitations: Diagnosis of cytomegalovirus status made by the classifier reportedly showed high specificity and sensitivity. Cytomegalovirus association was assigned to more than 150 TCR beta chains.

The V end was cut by 1 base, the J end by 3 bases, with 10 bases between. The V gene's germline CDR1 is SGHRS and CDR2 YFSETQ. The CDR3 is made up of 14 amino acids. This clone occurred a few times. Its antigen is undetermined. Sequenced input: PBMCs. The V call is TRBV5-1, the J call TRBJ1-2; D possibly corresponds to TRBD1 (5 bases). This TCR derives from a man aged 50 or older in good health and CMV-seronegative. DNA for the CDR3: TGCGCCAGCAGCTTGCAAGGGGAGGACTATGGCTACACCTTC. As protein: CASSLQGEDYGYTF.